This T cell receptor beta chain originates from a study of CD8+ T cells in alopecia areata (dated by TCRdb to between 2018 and 2020). The study in broad terms: In both human patients and the C3H/HeJ mouse model, the study applied high-throughput TCRbeta sequencing to look at T cell clonal expansion in alopecia areata. immunoSEQ multiplex PCR using 35 Vbeta forward primers and 13 Jbeta reverse primers was used to amplify TCRbeta CDR3 regions. Scalp clonality was compared across normal scalp (n=4), patchy alopecia areata scalp (n=8), and alopecia totalis/universalis scalp (n=8). Scalp tissue and sorted CD4+ and CD8+ peripheral blood T cells from patchy and totalis/universalis alopecia areata patients and from healthy controls were covered by human TCRbeta sequencing. RNA was obtained with the PAXgene miRNA kit for fixed scalp, the miRNeasy kit for PBMCs, and the RNeasy kit for mouse skin. Summary of the overall study and its limitations: Resident alphabeta T cells in normal human skin are also sequenced, complicating scalp TCR repertoire analysis, unlike mouse skin dominated by gammadelta T cells. Higher clonality and more expanded CD8+ clones were observed in lesional scalp than in normal scalp, particularly in alopecia totalis/universalis, a finding suggestive of antigenic drive. TCR sequences shared between patients were less clear than in mice, possibly partly because of HLA diversity in the patient population.

Only one count was recorded for this clone. Its antigen remains undetermined. Base-call qualities are not available, and no considerably larger clone is one nucleotide away. Receptor amplification or capture employed the immunoSEQ multiplex PCR assay. RNA was extracted from all samples and reverse transcribed into cDNA, which served as template for TCR sequencing. First-strand cDNA was synthesized using SuperScript III with a 2:1 mix of oligo-dT and random hexamers. A synthetic immune receptor repertoire was used to gauge amplification bias, and whatever bias remained was removed computationally. In the authors' own workflow: Raw reads were preprocessed to remove errors, and CDR3 was defined according to IMGT conventions as the region from the conserved cysteine to phenylalanine. Clonality was computed by normalizing Shannon entropy by log2 of the number of productive unique TCRs and subtracting the result from 1. Scalp TCRbeta sequences were cross-referenced with sorted blood CD4 and CD8 repertoires so that the CD4 or CD8 identity of scalp clones could be inferred. As stored in TCRdb, this immuneACCESS dataset retains in-frame rearrangements with V and J assigned. A fraction of the clones does not appear; measured against another copy, unresolved V genes explain less than half of the discrepancy, and the remainder lacks a known reason. The D gene and trimming were derived from the DNA, and the V and J assignments and clone size from that table. Within this sample are about 110,000 clones, with 55% to 60% of them counted one time only. 20% to 30% of the sample is held by the ten biggest clonotypes.

Lesional scalp punch biopsies and peripheral blood were obtained from alopecia areata patients. PBMCs were separated by density centrifugation and stained for CD3, CD4 and CD8, after which CD4+ and CD8+ T cells were sorted on a FACSAria. As part of a multicenter biomarker study, untreated alopecia areata patients were recruited. In roughly five patients from the biomarker study, the blood CD8+ T cells went through an additional sort into NKG2D-low and NKG2D-high fractions. Including cysteine and phenylalanine, the CDR3 has 13 amino acids. The sequence is cut down to CDR3 DNA, 39 bases in frame from base 1. Between the V and J ends, shortened by 4 bases and 7 bases respectively, the junction contains 13 bases. From the germline V gene (reference sequence), CDR1 is MNHEY and CDR2 is SMNVEV.

This sequence originates from a human donor with alopecia areata. The sample taken for sequencing was NKG2D-low CD8+ T cells sorted from blood. The sample's cell subset or site, from its label and the paper: sorted CD8+ NKG2D-low blood T cells. The chain is encoded by TRBV27 joined to TRBJ2-5; the D gene is perhaps TRBD1, from 5 matching bases. The CDR3 protein is CASSSATARTQYF. The nucleotide sequence reads as follows: TGTGCCAGCAGTTCGGCGACAGCCCGGACCCAGTACTTC.